Following are 28 T cell receptor beta chains from one sample sequenced in a study of cytomegalovirus exposure and HLA in healthy donors. A multiplex PCR was run with 60 Vbeta primers and 13 Jbeta primers. The repertoire was sequenced with immunoSEQ multiplex PCR; TCRdb's copy has only in-frame clones and lacks some. The table lists about 170,000 clones, approximately 75% of them singletons, with 1.5% in the top ten. The specimen was PBMCs. The origin of the receptors is a girl between 5 and 17 years old in good health and CMV-seronegative.

The rearrangement links TRBV6-6 to TRBJ1-1; D is perhaps TRBD1 (5 bases). The CDR3 is 15 amino acids. The V gene lost 2 bases and the J gene lost 1 base, with 11 bases spanning the gap. Per germline, CDR1 MNHNY and CDR2 SVGAGI (reference sequence). The CDR3 DNA is TGTGCCAGCAGTTACCCCTCGACAGCGAACACTGAAGCTTTCTTT. Translating gives CASSYPSTANTEAFF.

This clone was recorded a few times. The chain joins TRBV19 to TRBJ1-1; TRBD1 matches 10 bases. The CDR3 is 14 residues long. CDR1 and CDR2 from the germline V gene are LNHDA and SQIVND (reference sequence). Trimming took 3 bases from V and 5 from J; bases not matched to a gene: 3. CDR3: CASSIGTGVTEAFF. CDR3 sequence (DNA): TGTGCCAGTAGTATCGGGACAGGGGTTACTGAAGCTTTCTTT.

The rearrangement joins TRBV7-9 to TRBJ2-7; 10 positions match TRBD1. V lost 4 bases, J lost 6 bases, and 9 bases stayed unmatched. There are 15 residues in the CDR3. Germline CDR1 SEHNR, CDR2 FQNEAQ (reference sequence). CDR3 DNA: TGTGCCAGCAGCTCGACAGGGGGCGAAATTGTCGAGCAGTACTTC. Translation: CASSSTGGEIVEQYF.

The chain has TRBV6-5 and TRBJ2-7, with D maybe TRBD1 (5 bases). V lost 0 bases and J lost 0, with 12 bases in between. CDR1 and CDR2 from the germline V gene are MNHEY and SVGAGI. The CDR3 runs 16 residues. The CDR3 is CASSYSGRVSSYEQYF. For the CDR3, the DNA is TGTGCCAGCAGTTACTCAGGCAGGGTGAGCTCCTACGAGCAGTACTTC.

The rearrangement uses TRBV7-8 and TRBJ1-4, with D unclear. The CDR3 runs 12 residues. The V end lost 7 bases, the J end lost 11 bases, and 14 bases lay between the germline ends. Germline V CDR1 and CDR2: SGHVS, FQNEAQ. This CDR3 reads CASTQWGDKLFF. The CDR3 DNA follows: TGTGCCAGCACCCAATGGGGAGACAAACTGTTTTTT.

CDR3 sequence reads: CASTTTGLNQPQHF. In DNA, the CDR3 is TGTGCCAGCACAACGACAGGGTTAAATCAGCCCCAGCATTTT. This rearrangement joins TRBV9 to TRBJ1-5; 7 bases are shared with TRBD1. V lost 6 bases and J lost 4; bases outside the gene matches: 7. Per the germline V gene, CDR1 is SGDLS and CDR2 is YYNGEE. The CDR3 consists of 14 residues.

The V and J genes are TRBV7-9 and TRBJ2-5; D possibly corresponds to TRBD1 (5 bases). The CDR3 contains 15 residues. The germline V gene has CDR1 SEHNR and CDR2 FQNEAQ (reference sequence). The germline V and J ends were trimmed by 5 bases and 2 bases, with 15 bases remaining between them. In DNA form, the CDR3 reads TGTGCCAGCAGCCCGCTAGAGACAGAACAAGAGACCCAGTACTTC. This gives the protein CASSPLETEQETQYF.

Concerning this clone itself: Other DNA sequences in the sample encode the same CDR3. The chain joins TRBV7-2 to TRBJ1-1, with 9 bases lining up with TRBD1. The CDR3 is 14 residues long. Germline-derived CDR1 and CDR2 are SGHTA and FQGNSA. After removal of 3 bases from V and 8 bases from J, the junction contained 7 bases not matched to a gene. The CDR3 coding sequence is TGTGCCAGCAGCTTGGGGGGACAGGGCCCCGAAGCTTTCTTT. Protein product: CASSLGGQGPEAFF.

The rearrangement uses TRBV29-1 and TRBJ2-1; 11 nucleotides match TRBD2. The length of the CDR3 is 13 residues. CDR1 and CDR2 (germline): SQVTM, ANQGSEA. V lost 6 bases and J lost 6; bases outside the gene matches: 4. CDR3 sequence: CSVVAGGLNEQFF. Here the CDR3 DNA reads TGCAGCGTCGTAGCGGGGGGGCTCAATGAGCAGTTCTTC.

The chain carries TRBV19 and TRBJ1-4; D remains ambiguous. Germline V CDR1 and CDR2: LNHDA, SQIVND (reference sequence). V was pared by 5 bases and J by 8 bases, with 21 bases between. The CDR3 consists of 16 residues. CDR3 sequence (DNA): TGTGCCAGTAGTGCGCCCGCCCGGGAGAGTAGCGAAAAACTGTTTTTT. Translating gives CASSAPARESSEKLFF.

The chain employs TRBV5-6 and TRBJ1-3, with D hard to call. Trimming cost V 0 bases and J 0 bases, with 4 bases left between them. This CDR3 is built from 14 residues. Germline V gene data show CDR1 as SGHDT and CDR2 as YYEEEE. The CDR3 spells CASSLGSSGNTIYF. The CDR3 DNA is TGTGCCAGCAGCTTGGGCAGCTCTGGAAACACCATATATTTT.

This sequence joins TRBV5-1 and TRBJ1-2; D is unresolved. The V gene lost 4 bases and the J gene lost 5 bases, with 15 bases spanning the gap. The CDR3 extends over 14 amino acids. The germline CDR1 and CDR2 sequences are SGHRS and YFSETQ. CDR3: CASSKEALDYGYTF. CDR3 coding DNA: TGCGCCAGCAGCAAGGAGGCGTTGGATTATGGCTACACCTTC.

The chain couples TRBV4-1 to TRBJ1-3; D gene unclear. V was clipped by 4 bases and J by 8 bases, with 9 bases between them. The germline V gene has CDR1 MGHRA and CDR2 YSYEKL. CDR3 length equals 12 residues. CDR3 DNA sequence: TGCGCCAGCAGCCCCTTGGGAGACACCATATATTTT. This gives the protein CASSPLGDTIYF.

The V and J genes are TRBV5-5 and TRBJ2-3; 12 bases line up with TRBD1. From germline, CDR1 is SGHKS and CDR2 YYEKEE (reference sequence). V shed 4 bases, J shed 1 base, and the junction held 4 bases outside the gene matches. This CDR3 region has 16 residues. CDR3: CASSKGTGGGTDTQYF. For the CDR3, the DNA is TGTGCCAGCAGCAAAGGGACAGGGGGCGGCACAGATACGCAGTATTTT.

In its sample, this clone was seen a few times. One junction end disagrees with the germline gene, perhaps due to a read error. This rearrangement joins TRBV7-7 to TRBJ2-5; the D gene is possibly TRBD2 (5 bases). The CDR3 sequence is 15 residues long. Per the germline V gene, CDR1 is SSHAT and CDR2 is FNYEAQ (reference sequence). This chain's CDR3 is CASSLVAGSQETQYF. Here the CDR3 DNA reads TGTGCTAGCAGCTTAGTGGCGGGTAGCCAAGAGACCCAGTACTTC. Supplemented by reference TRBV7-7 and TRBJ2-5, the full variable domain reads GAGVSQSPRYKVTKRGQDVTLRCDPISSHATLYWYQQALGQGPEFLTYFNYEAQPDKSGLPSDRFSAERPEGSISTLTIQRTEQRDSAMYRCASSLVAGSQETQYFGPGTRLLVL.

Concerning this clone: The junction and the germline gene differ at one end; a read error may be behind it. The V call is TRBV14, the J call TRBJ1-1; 7 positions match TRBD1. Germline V gene lookup returns CDR1 SGHDN and CDR2 FVKESK. This CDR3 contains 12 residues. The CDR3 spells CASSRLTGWELF. DNA of the CDR3: TGTGCCAGCAGCCGCCTGACAGGGTGGGAGCTCTTT.

This clone has more than one count but fewer than ten. This chain joins TRBV5-1 and TRBJ1-5; the match to TRBD1 covers 9 bases. The CDR3 loop spans 16 amino acids. CDR1 and CDR2 (germline): SGHRS, YFSETQ. V dropped 4 bases and J dropped 5; count of bases not matched to a gene: 10. The CDR3 here is CASSRIPGQGDQPQHF. DNA of the CDR3: TGCGCCAGCAGCCGTATCCCGGGACAGGGAGATCAGCCCCAGCATTTT.

The chain is built from TRBV5-8 and TRBJ1-4; D is uncertain. Trimming shortened V by 4 bases and J by 0 bases, and 13 bases separated the two germline ends. Germline CDR1 reads SGHTS; CDR2 reads YDEGEE. The CDR3 sequence is 16 residues long. The CDR3 loop is CASSRGQPATNEKLFF. DNA for the CDR3: TGTGCCAGCAGCCGCGGCCAACCAGCAACTAATGAAAAACTGTTTTTT.

This clone was counted a single time. This chain joins TRBV27 and TRBJ2-1; a possible D gene is TRBD1 (5 bases). Germline CDR1 is MNHEY and CDR2 is SMNVEV (reference sequence). V lost 2 bases and J lost 0, with 8 bases in between. There are 15 residues in the CDR3. The CDR3 reads CASSLDSSSYNEQFF. CDR3 DNA sequence: TGTGCCAGCAGTTTAGACAGCAGCTCCTACAATGAGCAGTTCTTC.

The table lists this clone with a few counts. This chain connects TRBV7-6 to TRBJ1-1; 7 bases line up with TRBD1. The V gene's germline CDR1 is SGHVS and CDR2 FNYEAQ. V trimming: 1 base; J trimming: 5 bases; junction bases outside the gene matches: 13. This CDR3 region has 17 residues. CDR3 loop: CASSLVSGGTAGTEAFF. DNA of the CDR3: TGTGCCAGCAGCTTAGTTTCGGGGGGGACAGCGGGGACTGAAGCTTTCTTT. Filled out from reference TRBV7-6 and TRBJ1-1, the complete variable domain reads GAGVSQSPRYKVTKRGQDVALRCDPISGHVSLYWYRQALGQGPEFLTYFNYEAQQDKSGLPNDRFSAERPEGSISTLTIQRTEQRDSAMYRCASSLVSGGTAGTEAFFGQGTRLTVV.

The chain combines TRBV9 with TRBJ1-2, with 9 bases matching TRBD1. The CDR3 runs 13 residues. V lost 0 bases to trimming and J lost 6 bases; unmatched junction nucleotides: 0. Looked up from germline, CDR1 is SGDLS and CDR2 is YYNGEE. CDR3 DNA: TGTGCCAGCAGCGTAGGACAGGGGGATGGCTACACCTTC. Translated, it gives CASSVGQGDGYTF.

The chain couples TRBV25-1 to TRBJ1-4, with a weak D call TRBD1 (5 bases). V was pared by 4 bases and J by 2 bases, with 17 bases between. Germline CDR1 is MGHDK and CDR2 is SYGVNS. The CDR3 loop spans 17 amino acids. CDR3 region: CASSGPPPRATNEKLFF. For the CDR3, the DNA is TGTGCCAGCAGTGGACCGCCCCCCAGGGCTACTAATGAAAAACTGTTTTTT.

The rearrangement joins TRBV5-1 to TRBJ2-3, with TRBD2 as a possible D gene (5 bases). This CDR3 contains 14 residues. Trimming shortened V by 2 bases and J by 2 bases, and 9 bases separated the two germline ends. Germline CDR1 reads SGHRS; CDR2 reads YFSETQ. The CDR3: CASSFGRDTDTQYF. The CDR3 DNA reads TGCGCCAGCAGCTTCGGACGGGACACAGATACGCAGTATTTT. Variable domain in full (rest from reference TRBV5-1 and TRBJ2-3): KAGVTQTPRYLIKTRGQQVTLSCSPISGHRSVSWYQQTPGQGLQFLFEYFSETQRNKGNFPGRFSGRQFSNSRSEMNVSTLELGDSALYLCASSFGRDTDTQYFGPGTRLTVL.

A few counts support this clone. V usage is TRBV7-6 and J usage is TRBJ1-5, with D unresolved. This CDR3 has 14 residues. CDR1 and CDR2 (germline): SGHVS, FNYEAQ. The V and J ends lost 0 bases and 4 bases respectively, with 7 bases between them. This chain's CDR3 is CASSLAGDNQPQHF. In DNA, the CDR3 is TGTGCCAGCAGCTTAGCCGGGGATAATCAGCCCCAGCATTTT. The complete variable domain, with remaining parts taken from reference TRBV7-6 and TRBJ1-5, reads GAGVSQSPRYKVTKRGQDVALRCDPISGHVSLYWYRQALGQGPEFLTYFNYEAQQDKSGLPNDRFSAERPEGSISTLTIQRTEQRDSAMYRCASSLAGDNQPQHFGDGTRLSIL.

This clone was seen a handful of times. J is TRBJ1-1 and V is TRBV30, with 9 bases fitting TRBD1. The CDR3 covers 12 residues. Germline V CDR1 and CDR2: GTSNPN, SVGIG (reference sequence). V lost 3 bases to trimming and J lost 11 bases; unmatched junction nucleotides: 7. CDR3 DNA sequence: TGTGCCTGGAGGGGGACAGGGAGCGCTGCTTTCTTT. The encoded protein is CAWRGTGSAAFF. The full variable domain, in which reference TRBV30 and TRBJ1-1 provide the parts outside the CDR3, is SQTIHQWPATLVQPVGSPLSLECTVEGTSNPNLYWYRQAAGRGLQLLFYSVGIGQISSEVPQNLSASRPQDRQFILSSKKLLLSDSGFYLCAWRGTGSAAFFGQGTRLTVV.

This chain uses TRBV19 with TRBJ1-1, with D unclear. Germline CDR1 reads LNHDA; CDR2 reads SQIVND (reference sequence). Trimming removed 0 bases at V and 3 bases at J, with 5 bases between. This CDR3 contains 13 residues. CDR3 DNA: TGTGCCAGTAGTATAGAGTCGGACACTGAAGCTTTCTTT. Translating it yields CASSIESDTEAFF.

The chain employs TRBV5-5 and TRBJ1-1; possible D gene TRBD1, 5 bases. Trimming removed 0 bases at V and 3 bases at J, with 21 bases between. The CDR3 extends over 18 amino acids. Per germline, CDR1 SGHKS and CDR2 YYEKEE (reference sequence). The CDR3 reads CASSLVPSGHPGHTEAFF. The CDR3 nucleotides are TGTGCCAGCAGCTTGGTTCCGTCAGGACACCCGGGTCACACTGAAGCTTTCTTT.

V is TRBV27 and J is TRBJ1-4; 10 bases align to TRBD1. The germline V gene encodes CDR1 MNHEY and CDR2 SMNVEV (reference sequence). The J segment lost 3 bases and the V segment lost 7 bases, leaving 5 bases of the junction unmatched. The CDR3 is made up of 15 amino acids. The CDR3 is CASTRGTGANEKLFF. The CDR3 DNA is TGTGCCAGCACGAGGGGGACAGGGGCTAATGAAAAACTGTTTTTT.